Listed below are T cell receptor beta chains from one sample, sequenced in a study of shared clonotypes between healthy human individuals. Sequenced by immunoSEQ multiplex PCR; TCRdb stores in-frame clones only, minus some. Among about 820,000 clones, around 92% were seen once, and the ten largest hold less than 25%. The sequenced sample consisted of naive CD8+ T cells sorted from blood. Receptors were obtained from a man under 40 in good health. CDR3s include the opening cysteine and the closing phenylalanine or tryptophan. Each record gives: clone size, D gene, J gene, V gene, CDR3 DNA, CDR3 protein. A D gene is named only where the DNA matches it firmly. Rows give clone size only sometimes, using once, few, many, or a class for an expanded clone.

abundance: .; d_gene: TRBD2; j_gene: TRBJ2-7; v_gene: TRBV10-3; CDR3nt: TGTGCCATCAGTGAGTCGGGGCCTAGCGGGAGTCCCGAGCAGTACTTC; CDR3aa: CAISESGPSGSPEQYF
abundance: .; d_gene: .; j_gene: TRBJ1-1; v_gene: TRBV7-9; CDR3nt: TGTGCCAGCAGACCCGGGTTCGGGGTTACTGAAGCTTTCTTT; CDR3aa: CASRPGFGVTEAFF
abundance: .; d_gene: TRBD2; j_gene: TRBJ2-7; v_gene: TRBV27; CDR3nt: TGTGCCAGCACCCCGGGACTAGCGGGGGCCTACGAGCAGTACTTC; CDR3aa: CASTPGLAGAYEQYF
abundance: .; d_gene: .; j_gene: TRBJ1-1; v_gene: TRBV10-3; CDR3nt: TGTGCCATCAGTGAAATAAAAGGGGCCGGGAACACTGAAGCTTTCTTT; CDR3aa: CAISEIKGAGNTEAFF
abundance: once; d_gene: TRBD2; j_gene: TRBJ2-1; v_gene: TRBV28; CDR3nt: TGTGCCAGCAGTATCACTAGCGCGTACTACAATGAGCAGTTCTTC; CDR3aa: CASSITSAYYNEQFF
abundance: .; d_gene: .; j_gene: TRBJ1-5; v_gene: TRBV15; CDR3nt: TGTGCCACCGGGCCTGTAGGAAGCAATCAGCCCCAGCATTTT; CDR3aa: CATGPVGSNQPQHF
abundance: .; d_gene: .; j_gene: TRBJ1-2; v_gene: TRBV2; CDR3nt: TGTGCCAGCAATCGGGCGCGGGGGGGCTACACCTTC; CDR3aa: CASNRARGGYTF
abundance: .; d_gene: .; j_gene: TRBJ2-7; v_gene: TRBV29-1; CDR3nt: TGCAGCGTTGGGGGAGGTTACGAGCAGTACTTC; CDR3aa: CSVGGGYEQYF
abundance: .; d_gene: .; j_gene: TRBJ2-6; v_gene: TRBV21-1; CDR3nt: .; CDR3aa: CASSKGHFGTGSGANVLTF
abundance: .; d_gene: .; j_gene: TRBJ2-7; v_gene: TRBV7-9; CDR3nt: TGTGCCAGCAGCACGACGGGAAACCGCTTGGGGTACGAGCAGTACTTC; CDR3aa: CASSTTGNRLGYEQYF
abundance: .; d_gene: TRBD2; j_gene: TRBJ2-3; v_gene: TRBV6-1; CDR3nt: TGTGCCAGCAGTGACCTTAGGGGAGGGGCAGATACGCAGTATTTT; CDR3aa: CASSDLRGGADTQYF
abundance: once; d_gene: .; j_gene: TRBJ2-7; v_gene: TRBV6-5; CDR3nt: TGTGCCAGCAGTTACGGCTCAGTCTACGAGCAGTACTTC; CDR3aa: CASSYGSVYEQYF
abundance: once; d_gene: TRBD2; j_gene: TRBJ2-7; v_gene: TRBV10-2; CDR3nt: TGCGCCAGCAGTGGCCCGACTAGCGGGAACGAGCAGTACTTC; CDR3aa: CASSGPTSGNEQYF
abundance: .; d_gene: TRBD1; j_gene: TRBJ1-1; v_gene: TRBV10-3; CDR3nt: TGTGCCATCGCGGCCCAGGGGGCCCTCCATGGGGTCACTGAAGCTTTCTTT; CDR3aa: CAIAAQGALHGVTEAFF
abundance: .; d_gene: TRBD1; j_gene: TRBJ2-7; v_gene: TRBV6-5; CDR3nt: TGTGCCAGCAGTCGCGGGACAGGTGGCTACGAGCAGTACTTC; CDR3aa: CASSRGTGGYEQYF
abundance: .; d_gene: .; j_gene: TRBJ2-1; v_gene: TRBV27; CDR3nt: TGTGCCAGCAGTTTAGTGCGAGAGGTCTACAATGAGCAGTTCTTC; CDR3aa: CASSLVREVYNEQFF
abundance: .; d_gene: .; j_gene: TRBJ2-7; v_gene: TRBV9; CDR3nt: TGTGCCAGCAGCCGTTCCGAGATAGGGTCCTACGAGCAGTACTTC; CDR3aa: CASSRSEIGSYEQYF
abundance: .; d_gene: .; j_gene: TRBJ2-1; v_gene: TRBV27; CDR3nt: TGTGCCAGCAGTTTTTCGGCTGAGCAGTTCTTC; CDR3aa: CASSFSAEQFF
abundance: .; d_gene: .; j_gene: TRBJ2-3; v_gene: TRBV30; CDR3nt: TGTGCCTGGAGTCTGGAGGGGAATACGCAGTATTTT; CDR3aa: CAWSLEGNTQYF
abundance: .; d_gene: TRBD2; j_gene: TRBJ2-1; v_gene: TRBV11-2; CDR3nt: TGTGCCAGCAGCCCCCGACTAGCGGATGAGCAGTTCTTC; CDR3aa: CASSPRLADEQFF
abundance: .; d_gene: .; j_gene: TRBJ2-1; v_gene: TRBV25-1; CDR3nt: TGTGCCAGCAGTGAACCCGAGGGCAATGAGCAGTTCTTC; CDR3aa: CASSEPEGNEQFF
abundance: .; d_gene: .; j_gene: TRBJ1-2; v_gene: TRBV9; CDR3nt: TGTGCCAGCAGGGCCCTAGAGGAGTCTAAAGGCTATGGCTACACCTTC; CDR3aa: CASRALEESKGYGYTF
abundance: .; d_gene: .; j_gene: TRBJ1-1; v_gene: TRBV11-2; CDR3nt: TGTGCCAGCAGCCTAGACAGGAGGCCTTCTGAAGCTTTCTTT; CDR3aa: CASSLDRRPSEAFF
abundance: .; d_gene: TRBD1; j_gene: TRBJ2-7; v_gene: TRBV5-1; CDR3nt: TGCGCCAGCAGCCAGGGGGTCGGCTACGAGCAGTACTTC; CDR3aa: CASSQGVGYEQYF
abundance: .; d_gene: TRBD1; j_gene: TRBJ1-1; v_gene: TRBV5-1; CDR3nt: TGCGCCAGCAGCTATGGGACAGGGAAAACTGAAGCTTTCTTT; CDR3aa: CASSYGTGKTEAFF
abundance: .; d_gene: TRBD2; j_gene: TRBJ2-1; v_gene: TRBV29-1; CDR3nt: TGCAGCGGTAGCGGGAATGAGCAGTTCTTC; CDR3aa: CSGSGNEQFF
abundance: .; d_gene: TRBD1; j_gene: TRBJ2-4; v_gene: TRBV28; CDR3nt: TGTGCCAGCAGGAACCGACAGGGTGGGCGGCACATTCAGTACTTC; CDR3aa: CASRNRQGGRHIQYF
abundance: .; d_gene: .; j_gene: TRBJ1-5; v_gene: TRBV30; CDR3nt: TGTGCCTGGAGCACGGGTTCAGTGGGCAATCAGCCCCAGCATTTT; CDR3aa: CAWSTGSVGNQPQHF
abundance: few; d_gene: TRBD2; j_gene: TRBJ2-7; v_gene: TRBV2; CDR3nt: TGTGCCAGCAGTTGGGGACTAGACGATTCCTACGAGCAGTACTTC; CDR3aa: CASSWGLDDSYEQYF
abundance: .; d_gene: TRBD2; j_gene: TRBJ2-3; v_gene: TRBV7-2; CDR3nt: TGTGCCAGCAGCGACGCCCTAGCGGGAGTAGGTACAGATACGCAGTATTTT; CDR3aa: CASSDALAGVGTDTQYF
abundance: .; d_gene: TRBD1; j_gene: TRBJ2-7; v_gene: TRBV6-1; CDR3nt: TGTGCCAGCAGTGACGGTGTAACAGGGGGATCCACTGAGCAGTACTTC; CDR3aa: CASSDGVTGGSTEQYF
abundance: .; d_gene: .; j_gene: TRBJ2-4; v_gene: TRBV6-1; CDR3nt: TGTGCCAGCGGTTATTTTGGCATTCAGTACTTC; CDR3aa: CASGYFGIQYF
abundance: few; d_gene: .; j_gene: TRBJ2-1; v_gene: TRBV5-6; CDR3nt: TGTGCCAGCAGCTTGGGTGGGAGCTCCTACAATGAGCAGTTCTTC; CDR3aa: CASSLGGSSYNEQFF
abundance: .; d_gene: TRBD2; j_gene: TRBJ2-3; v_gene: TRBV30; CDR3nt: TGTGCCTGGAGTGTACTTATCGCTAGCGGGAGATCTGATACGCAGTATTTT; CDR3aa: CAWSVLIASGRSDTQYF
abundance: once; d_gene: .; j_gene: TRBJ2-7; v_gene: TRBV9; CDR3nt: TGTGCCAGCAGCGGCAGTGGGGGCTACGAGCAGTACTTC; CDR3aa: CASSGSGGYEQYF
abundance: .; d_gene: TRBD2; j_gene: TRBJ2-5; v_gene: TRBV27; CDR3nt: TGTGCCAGCAGTGACCCGGCTAGCGGGAGTCGGGAGACCCAGTACTTC; CDR3aa: CASSDPASGSRETQYF
abundance: .; d_gene: .; j_gene: TRBJ2-5; v_gene: TRBV18; CDR3nt: TGTGCCAGCTCACCAGGAGCCGACCGGGAGACCCAGTACTTC; CDR3aa: CASSPGADRETQYF
abundance: .; d_gene: .; j_gene: TRBJ2-2; v_gene: TRBV7-9; CDR3nt: TGTGCCAGCAGCGCAACAGCCGCGAACACCGGGGAGCTGTTTTTT; CDR3aa: CASSATAANTGELFF
abundance: .; d_gene: .; j_gene: TRBJ2-2; v_gene: TRBV29-1; CDR3nt: TGCAGCGTTGAAGATCTACTCAACACCGGGGAGCTGTTTTTT; CDR3aa: CSVEDLLNTGELFF
abundance: .; d_gene: .; j_gene: TRBJ2-7; v_gene: TRBV5-5; CDR3nt: TGTGCCAGCAGCTTGCTCGCGCGCCCACACCAGTCCTACGAGCAGTACTTC; CDR3aa: CASSLLARPHQSYEQYF
abundance: .; d_gene: .; j_gene: TRBJ1-1; v_gene: TRBV27; CDR3nt: TGTGCCAGCAGTTTTTCGGGGAGTGAAGCTTTCTTT; CDR3aa: CASSFSGSEAFF
abundance: .; d_gene: .; j_gene: TRBJ2-5; v_gene: TRBV5-6; CDR3nt: TGTGCCAGCAGCTTGGGGGCCCTCGCTGGGACCCAGTACTTC; CDR3aa: CASSLGALAGTQYF
abundance: .; d_gene: .; j_gene: TRBJ2-7; v_gene: TRBV28; CDR3nt: TGTGCCAGCAGTTTATGGAGGGGCCGGTACGAGCAGTACTTC; CDR3aa: CASSLWRGRYEQYF
abundance: .; d_gene: TRBD2; j_gene: TRBJ2-1; v_gene: TRBV5-1; CDR3nt: TGCGCCAGCAGCCTAGGGACTAGCGGGAGCGGATACAATGAGCAGTTCTTC; CDR3aa: CASSLGTSGSGYNEQFF
abundance: .; d_gene: .; j_gene: TRBJ2-1; v_gene: TRBV6-6; CDR3nt: TGTGCCAGCTCGACAGACTACAATGAGCAGTTCTTC; CDR3aa: CASSTDYNEQFF
abundance: .; d_gene: .; j_gene: TRBJ2-7; v_gene: TRBV7-2; CDR3nt: TGTGCCAGCAGCGGCAGCTACGAGCAGTACTTC; CDR3aa: CASSGSYEQYF
abundance: .; d_gene: .; j_gene: TRBJ2-7; v_gene: TRBV27; CDR3nt: TGTGCCAGCAGTTTAGTAGCCCACTCCTACGAGCAGTACTTC; CDR3aa: CASSLVAHSYEQYF
abundance: .; d_gene: .; j_gene: TRBJ1-1; v_gene: TRBV5-6; CDR3nt: TGTGCCAGCAGTCACCGGGACGTAGGTATGAACACTGAAGCTTTCTTT; CDR3aa: CASSHRDVGMNTEAFF
abundance: .; d_gene: .; j_gene: TRBJ1-5; v_gene: TRBV7-2; CDR3nt: TGTGCCAGCAGCTCGCAGGGTACCAGCAATCAGCCCCAGCATTTT; CDR3aa: CASSSQGTSNQPQHF
abundance: .; d_gene: TRBD1; j_gene: TRBJ1-5; v_gene: TRBV6-1; CDR3nt: TGTGCCAGCTCCCGGGACAGGGTTGGAAATCAGCCCCAGCATTTT; CDR3aa: CASSRDRVGNQPQHF
abundance: .; d_gene: .; j_gene: TRBJ1-1; v_gene: TRBV12-5; CDR3nt: TGTGCTAGTGCTCTCGGGAGAGGCACTGAAGCTTTCTTT; CDR3aa: CASALGRGTEAFF
abundance: .; d_gene: .; j_gene: TRBJ1-1; v_gene: TRBV2; CDR3nt: TGTGCCAGCTCATACGCTGCTGAAGCTTTCTTT; CDR3aa: CASSYAAEAFF
abundance: .; d_gene: .; j_gene: TRBJ1-4; v_gene: TRBV28; CDR3nt: TGTGCCAGCAGGGGGGGCAGGGTGGAACTGTTTTTT; CDR3aa: CASRGGRVELFF
abundance: .; d_gene: TRBD1; j_gene: TRBJ1-1; v_gene: TRBV4-1; CDR3nt: TGCGCCAGCAGCCAAGATCAAATGGGACAGACTGAAGCTTTCTTT; CDR3aa: CASSQDQMGQTEAFF